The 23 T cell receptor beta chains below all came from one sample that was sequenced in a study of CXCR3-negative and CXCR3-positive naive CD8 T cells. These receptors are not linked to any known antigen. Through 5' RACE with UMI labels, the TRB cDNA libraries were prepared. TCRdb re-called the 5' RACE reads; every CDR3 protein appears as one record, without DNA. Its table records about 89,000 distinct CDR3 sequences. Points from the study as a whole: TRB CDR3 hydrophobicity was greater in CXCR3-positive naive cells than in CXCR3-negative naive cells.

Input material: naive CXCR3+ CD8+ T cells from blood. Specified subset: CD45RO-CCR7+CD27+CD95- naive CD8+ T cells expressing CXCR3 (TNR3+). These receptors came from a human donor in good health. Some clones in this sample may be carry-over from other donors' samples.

The CDR3 region is CATRALGNTEAFF. V is TRBV24-1 and J is TRBJ1-1; there is no DNA to check the TCRdb D call of TRBD1. The CDR3 is made up of 13 amino acids. From germline, CDR1 is KGHDR and CDR2 SFDVKD.

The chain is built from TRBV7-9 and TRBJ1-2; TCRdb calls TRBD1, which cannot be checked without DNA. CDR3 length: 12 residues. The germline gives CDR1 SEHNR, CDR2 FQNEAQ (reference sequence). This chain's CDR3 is CASSFTGGGYTF.

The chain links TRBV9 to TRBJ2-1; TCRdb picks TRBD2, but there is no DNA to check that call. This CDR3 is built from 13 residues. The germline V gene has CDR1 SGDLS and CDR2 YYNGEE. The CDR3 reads CASRSAGRGEQFF.

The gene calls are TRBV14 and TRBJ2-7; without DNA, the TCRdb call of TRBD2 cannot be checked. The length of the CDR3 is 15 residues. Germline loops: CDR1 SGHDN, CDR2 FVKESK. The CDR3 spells CASSQDDDSPYEQYF.

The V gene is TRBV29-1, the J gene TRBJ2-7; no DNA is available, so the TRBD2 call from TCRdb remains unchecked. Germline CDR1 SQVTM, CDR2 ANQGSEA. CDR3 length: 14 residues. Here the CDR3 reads CSVRTSGPSYEQYF.

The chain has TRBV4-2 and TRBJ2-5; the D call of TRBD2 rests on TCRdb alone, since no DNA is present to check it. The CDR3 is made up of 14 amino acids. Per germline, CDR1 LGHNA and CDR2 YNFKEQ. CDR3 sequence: CASSQEVSGRSQYF.

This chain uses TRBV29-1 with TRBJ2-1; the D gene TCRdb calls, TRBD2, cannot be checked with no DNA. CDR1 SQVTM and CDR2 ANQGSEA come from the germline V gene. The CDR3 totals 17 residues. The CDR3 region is CSAEPGLAGRVYNEQFF.

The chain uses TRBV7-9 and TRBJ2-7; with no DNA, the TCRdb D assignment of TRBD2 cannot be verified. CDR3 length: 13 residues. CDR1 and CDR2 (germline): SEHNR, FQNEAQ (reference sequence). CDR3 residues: CASSLGGPKEQYF.

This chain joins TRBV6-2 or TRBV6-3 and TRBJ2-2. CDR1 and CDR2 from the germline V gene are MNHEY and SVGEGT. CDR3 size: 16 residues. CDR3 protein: CASSDVLKTDTGELFF.

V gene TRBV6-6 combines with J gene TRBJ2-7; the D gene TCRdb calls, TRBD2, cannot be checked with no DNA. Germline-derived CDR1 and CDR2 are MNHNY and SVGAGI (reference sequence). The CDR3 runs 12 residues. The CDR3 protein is CASSYDYHEQYF.

The CDR3 sequence is CASSSPLLGGSDTEAFF. J is TRBJ1-1 and V is TRBV6-6; TCRdb picks TRBD1, but there is no DNA to check that call. The CDR3 spans 17 residues. Per the germline V gene, CDR1 is MNHNY and CDR2 is SVGAGI (reference sequence).

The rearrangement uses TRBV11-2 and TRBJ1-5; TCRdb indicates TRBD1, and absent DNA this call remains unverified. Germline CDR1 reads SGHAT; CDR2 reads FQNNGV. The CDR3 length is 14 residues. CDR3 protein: CASSLTGGNQPQHF. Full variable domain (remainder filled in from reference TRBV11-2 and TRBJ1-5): EAGVAQSPRYKIIEKRQSVAFWCNPISGHATLYWYQQILGQGPKLLIQFQNNGVVDDSQLPKDRFSAERLKGVDSTLKIQPAKLEDSAVYLCASSLTGGNQPQHFGDGTRLSIL.

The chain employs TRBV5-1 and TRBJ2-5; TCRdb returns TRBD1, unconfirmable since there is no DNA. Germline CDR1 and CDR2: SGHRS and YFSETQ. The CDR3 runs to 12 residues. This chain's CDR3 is CAGPDREETQYF.

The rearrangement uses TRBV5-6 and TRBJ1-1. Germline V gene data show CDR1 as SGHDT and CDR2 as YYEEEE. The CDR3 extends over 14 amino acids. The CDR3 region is CASSLGGDWTEAFF.

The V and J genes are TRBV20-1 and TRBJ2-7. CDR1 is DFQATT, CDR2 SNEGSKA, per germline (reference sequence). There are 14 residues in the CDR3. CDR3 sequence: CSARDLVSSYEQYF.

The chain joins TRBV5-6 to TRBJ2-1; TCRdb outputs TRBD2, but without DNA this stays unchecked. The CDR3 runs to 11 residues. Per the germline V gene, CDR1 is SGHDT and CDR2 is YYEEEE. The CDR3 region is CASESGNEQFF.

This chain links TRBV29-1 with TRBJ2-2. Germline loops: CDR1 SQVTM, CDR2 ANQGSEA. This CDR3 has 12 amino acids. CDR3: CSAPTGTGELFF.

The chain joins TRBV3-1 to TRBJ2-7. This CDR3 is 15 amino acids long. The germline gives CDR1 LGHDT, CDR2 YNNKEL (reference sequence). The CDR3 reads CASSQRPSSLYEQYF.

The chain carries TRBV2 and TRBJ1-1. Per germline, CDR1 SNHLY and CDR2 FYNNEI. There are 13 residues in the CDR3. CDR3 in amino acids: CASMVGYGTEAFF.

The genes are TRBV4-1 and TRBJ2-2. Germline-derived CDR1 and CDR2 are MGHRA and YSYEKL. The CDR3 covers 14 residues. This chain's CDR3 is CASSQLISPGELFF.

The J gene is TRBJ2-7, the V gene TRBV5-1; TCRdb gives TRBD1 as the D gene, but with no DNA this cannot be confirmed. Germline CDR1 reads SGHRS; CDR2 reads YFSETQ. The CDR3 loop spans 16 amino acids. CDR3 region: CASSLEGQERSYEQYF. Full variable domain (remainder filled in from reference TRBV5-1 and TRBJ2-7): KAGVTQTPRYLIKTRGQQVTLSCSPISGHRSVSWYQQTPGQGLQFLFEYFSETQRNKGNFPGRFSGRQFSNSRSEMNVSTLELGDSALYLCASSLEGQERSYEQYFGPGTRLTVT.

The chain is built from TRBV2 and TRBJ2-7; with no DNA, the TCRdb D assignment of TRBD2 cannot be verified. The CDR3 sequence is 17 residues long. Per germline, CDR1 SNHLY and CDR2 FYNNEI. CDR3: CASSEVETSANAYEQYF.

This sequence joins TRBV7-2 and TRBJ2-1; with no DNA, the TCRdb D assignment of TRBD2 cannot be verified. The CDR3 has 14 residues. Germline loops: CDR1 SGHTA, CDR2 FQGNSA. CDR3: CASSFRLGNNEQFF.